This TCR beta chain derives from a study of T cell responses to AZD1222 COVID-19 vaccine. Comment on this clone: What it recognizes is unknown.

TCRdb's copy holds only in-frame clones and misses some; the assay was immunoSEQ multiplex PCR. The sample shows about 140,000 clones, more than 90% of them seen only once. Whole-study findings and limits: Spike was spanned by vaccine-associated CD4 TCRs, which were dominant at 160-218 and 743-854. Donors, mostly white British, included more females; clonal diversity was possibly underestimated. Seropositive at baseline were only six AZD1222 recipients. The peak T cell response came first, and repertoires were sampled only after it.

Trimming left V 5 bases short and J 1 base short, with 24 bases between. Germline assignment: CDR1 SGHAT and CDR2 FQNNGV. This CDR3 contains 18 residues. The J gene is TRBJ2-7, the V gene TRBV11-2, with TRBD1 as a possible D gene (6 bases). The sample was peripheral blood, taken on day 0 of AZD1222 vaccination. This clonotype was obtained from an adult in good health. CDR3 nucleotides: TGTGCCAGCAGCATTTCGGTACGGGCAGGGGTTGGGTCCTACGAGCAGTACTTC. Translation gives CASSISVRAGVGSYEQYF.